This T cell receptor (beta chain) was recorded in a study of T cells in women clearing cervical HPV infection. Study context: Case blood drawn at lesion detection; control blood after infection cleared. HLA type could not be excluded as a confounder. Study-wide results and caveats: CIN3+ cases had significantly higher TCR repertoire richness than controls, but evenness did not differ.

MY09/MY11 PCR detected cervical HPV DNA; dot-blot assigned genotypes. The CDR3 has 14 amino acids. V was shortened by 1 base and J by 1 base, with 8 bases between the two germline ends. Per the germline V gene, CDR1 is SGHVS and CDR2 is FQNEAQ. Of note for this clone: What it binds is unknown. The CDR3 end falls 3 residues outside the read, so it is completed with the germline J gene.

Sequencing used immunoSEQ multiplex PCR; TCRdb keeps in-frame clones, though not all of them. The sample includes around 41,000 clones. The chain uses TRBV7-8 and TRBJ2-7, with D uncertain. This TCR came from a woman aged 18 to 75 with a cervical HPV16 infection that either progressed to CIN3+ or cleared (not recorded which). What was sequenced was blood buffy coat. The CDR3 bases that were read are TGTGCCAGCAGCTTAGTTGTACAATCCTACGAG. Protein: CASSLVVQSYE. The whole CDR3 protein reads CASSLVVQSYEQYF.